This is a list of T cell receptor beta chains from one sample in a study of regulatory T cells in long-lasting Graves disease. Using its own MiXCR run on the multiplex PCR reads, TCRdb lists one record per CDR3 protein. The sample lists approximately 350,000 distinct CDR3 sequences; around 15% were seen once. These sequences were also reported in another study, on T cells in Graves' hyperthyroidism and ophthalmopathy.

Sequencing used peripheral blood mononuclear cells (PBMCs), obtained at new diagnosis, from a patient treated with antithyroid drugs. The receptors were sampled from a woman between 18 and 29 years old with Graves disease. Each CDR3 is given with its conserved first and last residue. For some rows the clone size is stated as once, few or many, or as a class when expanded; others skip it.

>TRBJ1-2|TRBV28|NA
CASNRWQDGYTF
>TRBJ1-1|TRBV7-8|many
CASSIDNGGNTEAFF
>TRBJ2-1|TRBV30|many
CAWSVGGSYNEQFF
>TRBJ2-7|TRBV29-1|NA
CSVGDRSSYEQYF
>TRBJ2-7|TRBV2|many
CASTYRQPYEQYF
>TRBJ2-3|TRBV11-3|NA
CASSLDFTGDADTQYF
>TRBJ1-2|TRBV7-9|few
CASSRAVAGYTF
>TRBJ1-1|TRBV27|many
CASSFLGPGQAFF
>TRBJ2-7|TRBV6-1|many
CASRPGQGSSYEQYF
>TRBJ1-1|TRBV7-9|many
CASRRDLLNTEAFF
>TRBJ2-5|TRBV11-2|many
CASSVRVSLQETQYF
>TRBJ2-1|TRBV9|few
CASSVGVGENNEQFF
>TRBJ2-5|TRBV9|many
CASTTGGQQETQYF
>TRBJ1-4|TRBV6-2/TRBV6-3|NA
CASSSGPGEKLFF
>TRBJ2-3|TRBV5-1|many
CASSLSPFTDTQYF
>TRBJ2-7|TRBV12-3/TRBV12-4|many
CASSPPMGLAGGGGAYEQYF
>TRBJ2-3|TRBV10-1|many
CASSESRERITDTQYF
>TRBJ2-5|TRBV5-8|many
CATQGRVGETQYF
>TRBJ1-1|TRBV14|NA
CASSPGFGLGTEAFF
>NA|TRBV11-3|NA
CASSPGLADPDTQYF
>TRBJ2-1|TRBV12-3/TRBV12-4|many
CASSLVPGWDSYNEQFF
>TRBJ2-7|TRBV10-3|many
CAIGAGTGVSEQYF
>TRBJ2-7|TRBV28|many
CATGDRVYEQYF
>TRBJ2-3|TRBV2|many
CASGRGSTDTQYF
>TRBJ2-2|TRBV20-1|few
CSARDSGPGTGELFF
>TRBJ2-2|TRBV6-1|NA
CASSRSGNTGELFF
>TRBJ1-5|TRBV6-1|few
CASNRDRVEKLEPQHF
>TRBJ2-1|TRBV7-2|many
CASSFGNGQFF
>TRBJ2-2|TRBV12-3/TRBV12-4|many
CASRLGTGFTGELFF
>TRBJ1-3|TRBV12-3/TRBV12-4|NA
CASSLGISGNTIYF
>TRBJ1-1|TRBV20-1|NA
CSAKEPWLTGRTNTEAFF
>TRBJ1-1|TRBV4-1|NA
CASSQVLGWTGEAFF
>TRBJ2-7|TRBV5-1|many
CASSFRRGGSYEQYF
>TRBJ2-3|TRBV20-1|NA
CSARAPWGGDTQYF
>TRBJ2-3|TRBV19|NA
CASSIPSEGSDTQYF
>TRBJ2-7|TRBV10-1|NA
CASSDPGAGTYEQYF
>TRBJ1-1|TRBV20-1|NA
CSAMEHMNTEAFF
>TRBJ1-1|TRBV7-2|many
CASSLAGGASPVRHF
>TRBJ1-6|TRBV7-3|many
CASSFEGTKNSPLHF
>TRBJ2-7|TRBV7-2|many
CASRVAGAYEQYF
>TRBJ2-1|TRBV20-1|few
CSANSLAGVGNEQFF
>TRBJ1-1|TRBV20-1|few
CSARMSEAFF
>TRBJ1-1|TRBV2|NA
CASIRSRPAFF